The rows below give T cell receptor beta chains drawn from one sample of a study of blood T cells in healthy people across ages. TCRdb reprocessed the 5' RACE reads via MiXCR and lists one record per CDR3 protein. The repertoire consists of 790,000 or so distinct CDR3 sequences, with 35% to 50% occurring once and the leading ten covering 15% to 20%. Sequences were obtained from blood. The receptors stem from a man aged 80 or over in good health. CDR3s include the opening cysteine and the closing phenylalanine or tryptophan. The D gene is left open where the match is weak. Clone size, where shown, is once, few, many, or a class for clones that have expanded.

d_call | j_call | clone_size | v_call | cdr3_aa | cdr3_nt
. | TRBJ1-2 | . | TRBV7-2 | CASSLVGRVNYGYTF | TGTGCCAGCAGCTTAGTTGGCAGGGTGAACTATGGCTACACCTTC
TRBD2 | TRBJ2-7 | . | TRBV6-5 | CASRERGPYEQYF | TGTGCCAGCAGGGAGCGGGGCCCCTACGAGCAGTACTTC
. | TRBJ1-1 | . | TRBV20-1 | CSAPPTGWAEAFF | TGCAGTGCCCCTCCTACGGGTTGGGCTGAAGCTTTCTTT
TRBD2 | TRBJ2-1 | . | TRBV20-1 | CSTLSGRSKNEQFF | TGCAGTACCCTAAGCGGGAGATCGAAGAATGAGCAGTTCTTC
. | TRBJ1-2 | many | TRBV10-3 | CAISESGSYGYTF | TGTGCCATCAGTGAGTCGGGGAGCTATGGCTACACCTTC
. | TRBJ2-1 | . | TRBV29-1 | CSSRGGDNEQFF | TGCAGCTCCCGGGGAGGAGACAATGAGCAGTTCTTC
. | TRBJ2-5 | . | TRBV7-2 | CASSPSQWGGEETQYF | TGTGCCAGCAGCCCATCACAGTGGGGGGGCGAAGAGACCCAGTACTTC
. | TRBJ2-7 | . | TRBV9 | CASSVEPGSIYEQYF | TGTGCCAGCAGCGTAGAACCAGGGTCGATCTACGAGCAGTACTTC
. | TRBJ2-7 | . | TRBV9 | CASSVEVGAYEQYF | TGTGCCAGCAGCGTAGAGGTGGGCGCCTACGAGCAGTACTTC
TRBD1 | TRBJ2-7 | few | TRBV18 | CASSPNGQGTEQYF | TGTGCCAGCTCACCAAACGGACAGGGTACCGAGCAGTACTTC
TRBD1 | TRBJ2-3 | . | TRBV6-2/TRBV6-3 | CASSAGQGWFTDTQYF | TGTGCCAGCAGCGCCGGACAGGGATGGTTCACAGATACGCAGTATTTT
TRBD2 | TRBJ2-7 | once | TRBV2 | CASWSGSAEQYF | TGTGCCAGCTGGAGCGGGAGTGCCGAGCAGTACTTC
. | TRBJ1-4 | few | TRBV5-1 | CASSWPGTTGTQKLFF | TGCGCCAGCAGCTGGCCCGGGACAACCGGAACACAAAAACTGTTTTTT
TRBD2 | TRBJ2-5 | few | TRBV20-1 | CSARGIRTSGKRLETQYF | TGCAGTGCTAGAGGAATAAGGACTAGCGGAAAGAGGTTGGAGACCCAGTACTTC
. | TRBJ2-5 | . | TRBV20-1 | CSARDSGHEYQETQYF | TGCAGTGCTAGAGATTCGGGTCACGAGTACCAAGAGACCCAGTACTTC
. | TRBJ2-7 | . | TRBV21-1 | CASSTGLAGYNEQYF | TGTGCCAGCAGCACTGGACTAGCGGGTTACAATGAGCAGTACTTC
TRBD1 | TRBJ2-7 | many | TRBV7-9 | CASSLDPGQGIIEQYF | TGTGCCAGCAGCTTAGACCCCGGACAGGGGATAATCGAGCAGTACTTC
TRBD1 | TRBJ2-4 | many | TRBV20-1 | CSARGQGANIQYF | TGCAGTGCTAGAGGACAGGGAGCGAACATTCAGTACTTC
. | TRBJ2-7 | . | TRBV20-1 | CSASMPGVNYEQYF | TGCAGTGCTAGTATGCCAGGGGTAAACTACGAGCAGTACTTC
TRBD2 | TRBJ2-5 | few | TRBV6-6 | CASSYSLAVGETQYF | TGTGCCAGCAGTTACTCCCTAGCGGTAGGAGAGACCCAGTACTTC
. | TRBJ2-3 | . | TRBV3-1 | CASSQGRGSTDTQYF | TGTGCCAGCAGCCAAGGGAGAGGGAGCACAGATACGCAGTATTTT
TRBD2 | TRBJ2-4 | few | TRBV7-7 | CASSLPSGRAGTKNIQYF | TGTGCCAGCAGCTTGCCTAGCGGGAGGGCCGGTACCAAAAACATTCAGTACTTC
TRBD2 | TRBJ2-1 | . | TRBV7-2 | CASSSYSGGLYNEQFF | TGTGCCAGCAGCAGTTATAGCGGGGGGCTCTACAATGAGCAGTTCTTC
TRBD2 | TRBJ2-7 | . | TRBV5-1 | CASSWSGSGYEQYF | TGCGCCAGCAGCTGGAGCGGGAGTGGGTACGAGCAGTACTTC
TRBD2 | TRBJ2-7 | many | TRBV7-6 | CASGALSGVYEQYF | TGTGCCAGCGGTGCACTAAGCGGGGTCTACGAGCAGTACTTC
TRBD2 | TRBJ2-7 | few | TRBV5-1 | CASSFTAGVTYEQYF | TGCGCCAGCAGCTTCACAGCGGGAGTTACCTACGAGCAGTACTTC